The text below deals with one TCR beta chain. The data stem from a study of shared clonotypes between healthy human individuals. Looked up from germline, CDR1 is MGHDK and CDR2 is SYGVNS. The CDR3 is 15 residues long. Trimming removed 3 bases from V and 8 bases from J, with 19 bases in between. TCRdb's table, derived via immunoSEQ multiplex PCR, lists solely in-frame clones and lacks some. The sample includes about 2.4 million clones, over 85% seen only once; the top ten take 0.14%. The material sequenced was naive CD4+ T cells sorted from blood. Subset: CD45RA+ positively selected. The TCR was taken from a man aged 18 to 35 in good health. V is TRBV25-1 and J is TRBJ1-2, with a weak D call TRBD1 (6 bases). In DNA, the CDR3 is TGTGCCAGCAGTGACCATCCGGCACAGGGTGAGGGCTACACCTTC. It encodes CASSDHPAQGEGYTF.